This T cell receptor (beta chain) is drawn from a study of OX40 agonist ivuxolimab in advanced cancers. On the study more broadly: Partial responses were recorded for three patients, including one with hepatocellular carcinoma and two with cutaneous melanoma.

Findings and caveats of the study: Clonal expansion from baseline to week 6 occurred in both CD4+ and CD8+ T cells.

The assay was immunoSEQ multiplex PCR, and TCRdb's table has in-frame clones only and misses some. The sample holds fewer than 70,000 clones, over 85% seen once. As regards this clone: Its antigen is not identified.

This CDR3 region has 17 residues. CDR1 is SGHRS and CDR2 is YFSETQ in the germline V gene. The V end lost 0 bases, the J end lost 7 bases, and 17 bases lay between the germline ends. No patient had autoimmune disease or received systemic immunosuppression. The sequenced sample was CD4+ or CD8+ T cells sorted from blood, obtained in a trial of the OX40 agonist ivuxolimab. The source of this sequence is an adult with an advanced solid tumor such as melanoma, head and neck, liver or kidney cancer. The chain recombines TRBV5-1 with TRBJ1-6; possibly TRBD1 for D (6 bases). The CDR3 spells CASSLEASGGRNSPLHF. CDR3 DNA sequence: TGCGCCAGCAGCTTGGAAGCTAGCGGGGGCAGAAATTCACCCCTCCACTTT.